These T cell receptor beta chains were read from a single sample in a study of blood T cell repertoires in COVID-19. Here immunoSEQ multiplex PCR was the method, and the copy in TCRdb shows in-frame clones only, minus some. The table includes about 300,000 clones, 85% to 90% detected once. The sample comprised peripheral blood. These receptors were obtained from a human donor in a cohort sampled during active COVID-19. Both conserved end residues are part of each CDR3. Fields, in order: V gene, J gene, clone size, D gene, CDR3 DNA, CDR3 protein. D genes are given only for firm matches. A clone size is listed for some rows: how often the clone was seen (once, few, many), or a class if it is expanded.

v_gene: TRBV24-1; j_gene: TRBJ2-3; abundance: few; d_gene: NA; CDR3nt: TGTGCCACCAGTGCCCAGGGCCGGGATACGCAGTATTTT; CDR3aa: CATSAQGRDTQYF
v_gene: TRBV14; j_gene: TRBJ2-7; abundance: NA; d_gene: TRBD1; CDR3nt: TGTGCCAGCAGCCGTACGGGACAGGTCCGTTTTCAGTACTTC; CDR3aa: CASSRTGQVRFQYF
v_gene: TRBV9; j_gene: TRBJ1-3; abundance: NA; d_gene: NA; CDR3nt: TGTGCCAGCAGCGCCGAGGGAGGAAGAAACACCATATATTTT; CDR3aa: CASSAEGGRNTIYF
v_gene: TRBV7-2; j_gene: TRBJ2-7; abundance: NA; d_gene: TRBD2; CDR3nt: TGTGCCAGCAGCTTGGCCTGGGGCGGGAGCTACGAGCAGTACTTC; CDR3aa: CASSLAWGGSYEQYF
v_gene: TRBV6-5; j_gene: TRBJ2-3; abundance: once; d_gene: NA; CDR3nt: TGTGCCAGCCGACTAGGGCCCACAGATACGCAGTATTTT; CDR3aa: CASRLGPTDTQYF
v_gene: TRBV27; j_gene: TRBJ2-1; abundance: NA; d_gene: NA; CDR3nt: TGTGCCAGCAGTCCTTGGCCTCTTATTACCTACAATGAGCAGTTCTTC; CDR3aa: CASSPWPLITYNEQFF
v_gene: TRBV18; j_gene: TRBJ1-1; abundance: NA; d_gene: NA; CDR3nt: TGTGCCAGCTCTTTGACAGTGAACACTGAAGCTTTCTTT; CDR3aa: CASSLTVNTEAFF
v_gene: TRBV18; j_gene: TRBJ2-5; abundance: few; d_gene: NA; CDR3nt: TGTGCCAGCTCACCGGTGGGACTCCCTGGTCCAGAGACCCAGTACTTC; CDR3aa: CASSPVGLPGPETQYF
v_gene: TRBV28; j_gene: TRBJ2-3; abundance: NA; d_gene: NA; CDR3nt: TGTGCCAGCAGTTCCAATACGCAGTATTTT; CDR3aa: CASSSNTQYF
v_gene: TRBV5-6; j_gene: TRBJ2-7; abundance: NA; d_gene: NA; CDR3nt: TGTGCCAGCAGGACAGGCCGGGACGAGCAGTACTTC; CDR3aa: CASRTGRDEQYF
v_gene: TRBV9; j_gene: TRBJ1-2; abundance: NA; d_gene: NA; CDR3nt: TGTGCCAGCAGCGTCGTTTCGGGGGGCGCCGGCGGCTACACCTTC; CDR3aa: CASSVVSGGAGGYTF
v_gene: TRBV4-2; j_gene: TRBJ2-1; abundance: NA; d_gene: TRBD2; CDR3nt: TGTGCCAGCAGCCAAGCTCCGGGACTAGCGGGAGATTTTCAGTTCTTC; CDR3aa: CASSQAPGLAGDFQFF
v_gene: TRBV5-4; j_gene: TRBJ1-3; abundance: NA; d_gene: NA; CDR3nt: TGTGCCAGCAGCTTGGCCGAGCGAGGAAACACCATATATTTT; CDR3aa: CASSLAERGNTIYF
v_gene: TRBV9; j_gene: TRBJ2-5; abundance: NA; d_gene: NA; CDR3nt: TGTGCCAGCAGCGTGGGGATCTCCAGGGGACAAGAGACCCAGTACTTC; CDR3aa: CASSVGISRGQETQYF
v_gene: TRBV5-6; j_gene: TRBJ2-5; abundance: NA; d_gene: NA; CDR3nt: TGTGCCAGCAGCCTTAGAGAGACCCAGTACTTC; CDR3aa: CASSLRETQYF
v_gene: TRBV4-3; j_gene: TRBJ2-7; abundance: NA; d_gene: NA; CDR3nt: TGCGCCAGCAGCCAAACGCCTGGCGGAGATCCCTACGAGCAGTACTTC; CDR3aa: CASSQTPGGDPYEQYF
v_gene: TRBV28; j_gene: TRBJ2-1; abundance: NA; d_gene: NA; CDR3nt: TGTGCCAGCAGTTTAGGGACTTACAATGAGCAGTTCTTC; CDR3aa: CASSLGTYNEQFF
v_gene: TRBV6-5; j_gene: TRBJ1-1; abundance: NA; d_gene: TRBD1; CDR3nt: TGTGCCAGCAGTCGACAGGGCACTGAAGCTTTCTTT; CDR3aa: CASSRQGTEAFF
v_gene: TRBV15; j_gene: TRBJ1-1; abundance: NA; d_gene: TRBD1; CDR3nt: TGTGCCACCAGCAGGCAAACAGGGGTGAGCACTGAAGCTTTCTTT; CDR3aa: CATSRQTGVSTEAFF
v_gene: TRBV13; j_gene: TRBJ2-3; abundance: NA; d_gene: NA; CDR3nt: TGTGCCAGCAGCTTAGGAGCGGGTCGGGATACGCAGTATTTT; CDR3aa: CASSLGAGRDTQYF
v_gene: TRBV27; j_gene: TRBJ2-7; abundance: NA; d_gene: TRBD1; CDR3nt: TGTGCCAGCAGACGGACAGGGACAACCTACGAGCAGTACTTC; CDR3aa: CASRRTGTTYEQYF
v_gene: TRBV2; j_gene: TRBJ2-5; abundance: NA; d_gene: NA; CDR3nt: TGTGCCAGCAGTGAGAGACTAGAGGGAGGGACCCAGTACTTC; CDR3aa: CASSERLEGGTQYF
v_gene: TRBV18; j_gene: TRBJ1-2; abundance: once; d_gene: TRBD1; CDR3nt: TGTGCCAGCTCACCGGACAGGGCTGGCTACACCTTC; CDR3aa: CASSPDRAGYTF
v_gene: TRBV5-1; j_gene: TRBJ2-2; abundance: many; d_gene: TRBD2; CDR3nt: TGCGCCAGCACAATAGCGGGAATGCACACCGGGGAGCTGTTTTTT; CDR3aa: CASTIAGMHTGELFF
v_gene: TRBV19; j_gene: TRBJ2-1; abundance: NA; d_gene: NA; CDR3nt: TGTGCCAGTGATGACAGGTATCGCAATGAGCAGTTCTTC; CDR3aa: CASDDRYRNEQFF
v_gene: TRBV16; j_gene: TRBJ1-1; abundance: NA; d_gene: NA; CDR3nt: TGTGCCAGCAGCCCCTCAAGGGGGAACACTGAAGCTTTCTTT; CDR3aa: CASSPSRGNTEAFF
v_gene: TRBV27; j_gene: TRBJ1-2; abundance: NA; d_gene: NA; CDR3nt: TGTGCCAGCAGTTTATATAGCATGTCGCGGGGCTCAGCTAACTATGGCTACACCTTC; CDR3aa: CASSLYSMSRGSANYGYTF
v_gene: TRBV5-5; j_gene: TRBJ2-1; abundance: NA; d_gene: NA; CDR3nt: TGTGCCAGCAGCTTGTTCGGTGCTGACAATGAGCAGTTCTTC; CDR3aa: CASSLFGADNEQFF
v_gene: TRBV5-1; j_gene: TRBJ2-7; abundance: NA; d_gene: NA; CDR3nt: TGCGCCAGCAGCTTGGGCGGCCCCTACGAGCAGTACTTC; CDR3aa: CASSLGGPYEQYF
v_gene: TRBV7-6; j_gene: TRBJ2-1; abundance: NA; d_gene: NA; CDR3nt: TGTGCCAGCAGCTTAAATGCGGGACCTTACAATGAGCAGTTCTTC; CDR3aa: CASSLNAGPYNEQFF
v_gene: TRBV19; j_gene: TRBJ2-7; abundance: NA; d_gene: TRBD1; CDR3nt: TGTGCCAGTAGTAGGGCCCCGGACAGGGCTTACGAGCAGTACTTC; CDR3aa: CASSRAPDRAYEQYF
v_gene: TRBV7-2; j_gene: TRBJ2-3; abundance: once; d_gene: TRBD2; CDR3nt: TGTGCCAGCAGCCCCTTGGGACTAGCGGGAGGCCAGGGCACAGATACGCAGTATTTT; CDR3aa: CASSPLGLAGGQGTDTQYF
v_gene: TRBV4-1; j_gene: TRBJ2-2; abundance: NA; d_gene: TRBD2; CDR3nt: TGCGCCAGCAGCGACTCTGGGACTAGCGGGAGGGCCGGTGGCACCGGGGAGCTGTTTTTT; CDR3aa: CASSDSGTSGRAGGTGELFF
v_gene: TRBV2; j_gene: TRBJ1-6; abundance: NA; d_gene: NA; CDR3nt: TGTGCCAGCAGTGAGTCAGTTAATTCACCCCTCCACTTT; CDR3aa: CASSESVNSPLHF
v_gene: TRBV6-5; j_gene: TRBJ2-1; abundance: NA; d_gene: NA; CDR3nt: TGTGCCAGCAGTTACGGAGCGTCCTCCTACAATGAGCAGTTCTTC; CDR3aa: CASSYGASSYNEQFF
v_gene: TRBV27; j_gene: TRBJ2-4; abundance: NA; d_gene: NA; CDR3nt: TGTGCCAGCCGGCGAGGGGGAAAACTACCCGAAAACATTCAGTACTTC; CDR3aa: CASRRGGKLPENIQYF
v_gene: TRBV9; j_gene: TRBJ2-1; abundance: NA; d_gene: TRBD2; CDR3nt: TGTGCCAGCAGCGTAGCGGGAGGGTCCGAGCAGTTCTTC; CDR3aa: CASSVAGGSEQFF
v_gene: TRBV6-5; j_gene: TRBJ1-1; abundance: NA; d_gene: NA; CDR3nt: TGTGCCAGCAGGCAGATAGGGGGTTTGGCTTTCTTT; CDR3aa: CASRQIGGLAFF
v_gene: TRBV5-1; j_gene: TRBJ2-2; abundance: NA; d_gene: TRBD2; CDR3nt: TGCGCCAGCAGCTTGACTAGCGGGAGTGCTGTGGCCGGGGAGCTGTTTTTT; CDR3aa: CASSLTSGSAVAGELFF
v_gene: TRBV28; j_gene: TRBJ2-7; abundance: NA; d_gene: NA; CDR3nt: TGTGCCAGCAGTTTCCCCCTACTACAAGGCCAGGGCGAGCAGTACTTC; CDR3aa: CASSFPLLQGQGEQYF
v_gene: TRBV2; j_gene: TRBJ1-2; abundance: NA; d_gene: NA; CDR3nt: TGTGCCAGCAGGGAGACGGACTATGGCTACACCTTC; CDR3aa: CASRETDYGYTF
v_gene: TRBV7-9; j_gene: TRBJ2-7; abundance: NA; d_gene: TRBD2; CDR3nt: TGTGCCAGCAGCTCTTCTGGAGCGGGAGGCACAAAAAGCTCCTACGAGCAGTACTTC; CDR3aa: CASSSSGAGGTKSSYEQYF
v_gene: TRBV24-1; j_gene: TRBJ2-1; abundance: NA; d_gene: NA; CDR3nt: TGTGCCACCAGTGATTCTAGCGTTCGTGATGAGCAGTTCTTC; CDR3aa: CATSDSSVRDEQFF
v_gene: TRBV11-2; j_gene: TRBJ2-2; abundance: NA; d_gene: NA; CDR3nt: TGTGCCAGCAGCCCACTAGAGGTGATCGGGGAGCTGTTTTTT; CDR3aa: CASSPLEVIGELFF
v_gene: TRBV9; j_gene: TRBJ1-2; abundance: NA; d_gene: NA; CDR3nt: TGTGCCAGCAGCGTCTTTCCAGATAGCATAAACTATGGCTACACCTTC; CDR3aa: CASSVFPDSINYGYTF
v_gene: TRBV12-3/TRBV12-4; j_gene: TRBJ2-7; abundance: NA; d_gene: NA; CDR3nt: TGTGCCAGCAGTACGACAGTTAGGCTGCAGTACTTC; CDR3aa: CASSTTVRLQYF
v_gene: TRBV19; j_gene: TRBJ2-3; abundance: NA; d_gene: TRBD2; CDR3nt: TGTGCCAGTAGTATAGCTGGGACTAGCGGGAGATATACGCAGTATTTT; CDR3aa: CASSIAGTSGRYTQYF
v_gene: TRBV7-9; j_gene: TRBJ1-2; abundance: few; d_gene: NA; CDR3nt: TGTGCCAGCAGCTTAGTTGGATCCGAGACAGGAGTGGGCTACACCTTC; CDR3aa: CASSLVGSETGVGYTF
v_gene: TRBV19; j_gene: TRBJ1-1; abundance: NA; d_gene: NA; CDR3nt: TGTGCCAGTAGTACATTGACAGGACTGAACACTGAAGCTTTCTTT; CDR3aa: CASSTLTGLNTEAFF
v_gene: TRBV30; j_gene: TRBJ1-6; abundance: NA; d_gene: NA; CDR3nt: TGTGCCTGGACCCCCACCGCCGGGGTGGATTCACCCCTCCACTTT; CDR3aa: CAWTPTAGVDSPLHF
v_gene: TRBV6-5; j_gene: TRBJ2-4; abundance: NA; d_gene: NA; CDR3nt: TGTGCCACCCTTTTTCTAGCCAAAAACATTCAGTACTTC; CDR3aa: CATLFLAKNIQYF
v_gene: TRBV4-1; j_gene: TRBJ2-2; abundance: NA; d_gene: NA; CDR3nt: TGCGCCAGCAGCCAAGCGGACAGGAACACCGGGGAGCTGTTTTTT; CDR3aa: CASSQADRNTGELFF
v_gene: TRBV5-8; j_gene: TRBJ1-6; abundance: few; d_gene: NA; CDR3nt: TGTGCCAGCAGCTTGACCTCAGGAACACTGGGTTCACCCCTCCACTTT; CDR3aa: CASSLTSGTLGSPLHF
v_gene: TRBV19; j_gene: TRBJ2-2; abundance: once; d_gene: NA; CDR3nt: TGTGCCAGTAGTGCGAGGAGACCGGGAACCGGGGAGCTGTTTTTT; CDR3aa: CASSARRPGTGELFF
v_gene: TRBV9; j_gene: TRBJ2-2; abundance: NA; d_gene: NA; CDR3nt: TGTGCCAGCAGCCCCCGAACGAAGCTTTACACCGGGGAGCTGTTTTTT; CDR3aa: CASSPRTKLYTGELFF
v_gene: TRBV6-2/TRBV6-3; j_gene: TRBJ2-7; abundance: NA; d_gene: TRBD1; CDR3nt: TGTGCCAGCAGTCACAGGGGGGCCTACGAGCAGTACTTC; CDR3aa: CASSHRGAYEQYF